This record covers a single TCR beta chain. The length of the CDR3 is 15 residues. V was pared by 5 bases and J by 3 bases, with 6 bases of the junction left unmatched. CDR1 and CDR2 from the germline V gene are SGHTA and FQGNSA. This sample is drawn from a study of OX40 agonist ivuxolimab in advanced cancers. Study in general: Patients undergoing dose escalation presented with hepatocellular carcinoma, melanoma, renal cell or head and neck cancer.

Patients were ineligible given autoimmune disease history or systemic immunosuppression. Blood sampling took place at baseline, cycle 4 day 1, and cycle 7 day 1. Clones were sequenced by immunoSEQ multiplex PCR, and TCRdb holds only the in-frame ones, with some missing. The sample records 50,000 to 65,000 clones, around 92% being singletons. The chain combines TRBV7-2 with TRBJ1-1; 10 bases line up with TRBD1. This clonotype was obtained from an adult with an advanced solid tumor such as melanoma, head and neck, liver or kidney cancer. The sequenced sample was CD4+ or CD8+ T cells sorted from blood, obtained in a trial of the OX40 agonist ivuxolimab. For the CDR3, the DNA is TGTGCCAGCAGCCCCGGGACAGGGGCCTACACTGAAGCTTTCTTT. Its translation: CASSPGTGAYTEAFF.